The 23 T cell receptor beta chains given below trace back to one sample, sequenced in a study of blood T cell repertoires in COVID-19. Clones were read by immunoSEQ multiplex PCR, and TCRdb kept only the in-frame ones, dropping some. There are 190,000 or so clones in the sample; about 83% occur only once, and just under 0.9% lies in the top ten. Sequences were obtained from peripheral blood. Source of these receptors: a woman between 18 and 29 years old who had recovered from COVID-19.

The CDR3 sequence: CSVESRGEAFF. As DNA, the CDR3 is TGCAGCGTTGAGTCCCGGGGAGAAGCTTTCTTT. V gene TRBV29-1 combines with J gene TRBJ1-1; no definite D call. The V end lost 3 bases, the J end lost 8 bases, and 10 bases lay between the germline ends. Germline values: CDR1 SQVTM, CDR2 ANQGSEA. The CDR3 totals 11 residues.

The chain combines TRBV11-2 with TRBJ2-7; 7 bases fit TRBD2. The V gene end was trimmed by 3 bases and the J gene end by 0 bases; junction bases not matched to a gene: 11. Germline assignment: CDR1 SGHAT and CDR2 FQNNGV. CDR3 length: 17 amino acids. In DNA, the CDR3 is TGTGCCAGCAGCTTCCCCCCCAGCTGCGGGAGCTCCTACGAGCAGTACGTC. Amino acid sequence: CASSFPPSCGSSYEQYV.

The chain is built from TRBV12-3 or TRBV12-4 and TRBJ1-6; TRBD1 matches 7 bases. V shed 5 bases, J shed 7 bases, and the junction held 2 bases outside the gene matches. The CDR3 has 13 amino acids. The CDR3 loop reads CASSDRENSPLHF. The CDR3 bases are TGTGCCAGCAGTGACAGGGAGAATTCACCCCTCCACTTT.

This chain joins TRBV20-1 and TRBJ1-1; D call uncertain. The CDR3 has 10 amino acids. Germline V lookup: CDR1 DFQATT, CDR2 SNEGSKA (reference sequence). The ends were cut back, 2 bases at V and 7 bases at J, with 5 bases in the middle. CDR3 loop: CSARQVEAFF. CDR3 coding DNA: TGCAGTGCTAGACAGGTTGAAGCTTTCTTT.

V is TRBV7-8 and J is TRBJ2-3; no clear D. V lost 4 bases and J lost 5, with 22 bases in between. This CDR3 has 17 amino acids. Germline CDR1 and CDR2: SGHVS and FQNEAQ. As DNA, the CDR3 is TGTGCCAGCAGCTGGCCCCCCGTGAGCGCAAGTCGAGATACGCAGTATTTT. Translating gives CASSWPPVSASRDTQYF.

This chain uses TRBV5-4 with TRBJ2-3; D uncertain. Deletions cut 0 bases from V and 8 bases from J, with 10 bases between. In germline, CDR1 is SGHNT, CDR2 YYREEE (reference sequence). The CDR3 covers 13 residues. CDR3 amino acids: CASSLEGPGTQYF. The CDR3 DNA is TGTGCCAGCAGCTTGGAAGGTCCGGGTACGCAGTATTTT.

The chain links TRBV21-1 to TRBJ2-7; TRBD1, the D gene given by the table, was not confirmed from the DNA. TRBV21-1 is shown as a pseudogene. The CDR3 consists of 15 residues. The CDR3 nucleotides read TGTGCCAGCAGCAAAGGAATAGGGGGCACCTACGAGCAGTACTTC. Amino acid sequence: CASSKGIGGTYEQYF.

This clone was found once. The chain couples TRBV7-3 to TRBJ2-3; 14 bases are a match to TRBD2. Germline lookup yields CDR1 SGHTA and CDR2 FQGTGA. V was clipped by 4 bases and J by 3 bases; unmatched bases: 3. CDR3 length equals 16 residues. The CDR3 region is CASSSGTSGRTDTQYF. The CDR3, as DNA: TGTGCCAGCAGCTCCGGGACTAGCGGGAGAACAGATACGCAGTATTTT.

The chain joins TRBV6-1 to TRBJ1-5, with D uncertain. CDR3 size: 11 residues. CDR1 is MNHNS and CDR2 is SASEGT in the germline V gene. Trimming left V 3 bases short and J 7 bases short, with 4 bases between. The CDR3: CASSDRQPQHF. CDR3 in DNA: TGTGCCAGCAGTGACCGGCAGCCCCAGCATTTT.

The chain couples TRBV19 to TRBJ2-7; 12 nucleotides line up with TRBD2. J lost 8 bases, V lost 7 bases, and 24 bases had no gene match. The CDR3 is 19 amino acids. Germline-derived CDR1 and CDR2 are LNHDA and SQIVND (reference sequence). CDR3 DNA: TGTGCCAGTATTCCAAACCCCGGGACTAGCGGGCGGACCCCCAAAAAGCAGTACGTC. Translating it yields CASIPNPGTSGRTPKKQYV.

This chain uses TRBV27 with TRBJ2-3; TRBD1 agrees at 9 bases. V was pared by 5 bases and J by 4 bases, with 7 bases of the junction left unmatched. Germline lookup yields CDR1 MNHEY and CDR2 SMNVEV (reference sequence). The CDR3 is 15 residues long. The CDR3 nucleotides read TGTGCCAGCAGTCCGACAGGGGGTTGGGCAGATACGCAGTATTTT. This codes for CASSPTGGWADTQYF.

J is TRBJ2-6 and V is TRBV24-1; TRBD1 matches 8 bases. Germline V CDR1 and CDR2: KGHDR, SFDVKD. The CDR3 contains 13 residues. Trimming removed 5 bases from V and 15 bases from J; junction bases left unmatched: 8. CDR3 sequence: CATSGGTGIDLTF. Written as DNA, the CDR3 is TGTGCCACCAGTGGCGGGACAGGCATAGACCTGACTTTC.

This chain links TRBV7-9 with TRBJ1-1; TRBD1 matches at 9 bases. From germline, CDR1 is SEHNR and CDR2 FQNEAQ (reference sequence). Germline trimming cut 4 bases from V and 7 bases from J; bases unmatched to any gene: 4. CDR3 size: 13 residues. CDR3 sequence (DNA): TGTGCCAGCAGCTCCGGGACAGGGCTTGAAGCTTTCTTT. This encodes CASSSGTGLEAFF.

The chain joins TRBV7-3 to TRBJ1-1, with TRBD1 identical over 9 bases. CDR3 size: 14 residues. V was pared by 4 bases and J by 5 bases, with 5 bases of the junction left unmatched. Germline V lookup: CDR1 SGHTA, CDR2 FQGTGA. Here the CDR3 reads CASSSQGAGTEAFF. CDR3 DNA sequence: TGTGCCAGCAGCTCACAGGGGGCCGGGACTGAAGCTTTCTTT. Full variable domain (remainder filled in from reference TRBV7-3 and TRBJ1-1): GAGVSQTPSNKVTEKGKYVELRCDPISGHTALYWYRQSLGQGPEFLIYFQGTGAADDSGLPNDRFFAVRPEGSVSTLKIQRTERGDSAVYLCASSSQGAGTEAFFGQGTRLTVV.

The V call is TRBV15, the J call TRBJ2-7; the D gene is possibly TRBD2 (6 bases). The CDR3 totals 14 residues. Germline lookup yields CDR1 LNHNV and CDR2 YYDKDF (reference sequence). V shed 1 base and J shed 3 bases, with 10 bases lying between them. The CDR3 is CATSRAGEVYEQYF. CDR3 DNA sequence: TGTGCCACCAGCAGAGCGGGGGAGGTCTACGAGCAGTACTTC.

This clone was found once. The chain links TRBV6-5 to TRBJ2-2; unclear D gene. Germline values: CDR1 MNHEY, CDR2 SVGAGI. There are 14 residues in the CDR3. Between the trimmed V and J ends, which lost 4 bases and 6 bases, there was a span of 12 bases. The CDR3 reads CASSSPGFAGELFF. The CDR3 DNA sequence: TGTGCCAGCAGTTCCCCGGGTTTTGCCGGGGAGCTGTTTTTT.

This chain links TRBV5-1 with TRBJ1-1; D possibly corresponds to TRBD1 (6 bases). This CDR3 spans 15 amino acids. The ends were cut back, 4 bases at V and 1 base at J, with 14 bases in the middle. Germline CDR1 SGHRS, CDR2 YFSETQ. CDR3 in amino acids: CASSTWDIRNTEAFF. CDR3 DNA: TGCGCCAGCAGCACGTGGGACATAAGGAACACTGAAGCTTTCTTT.

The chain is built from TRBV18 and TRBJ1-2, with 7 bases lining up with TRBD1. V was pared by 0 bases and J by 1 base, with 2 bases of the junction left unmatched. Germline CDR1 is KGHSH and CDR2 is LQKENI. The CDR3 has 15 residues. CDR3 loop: CASSPPGTDNYGYTF. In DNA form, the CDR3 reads TGTGCCAGCTCACCACCCGGGACAGATAACTATGGCTACACCTTC.

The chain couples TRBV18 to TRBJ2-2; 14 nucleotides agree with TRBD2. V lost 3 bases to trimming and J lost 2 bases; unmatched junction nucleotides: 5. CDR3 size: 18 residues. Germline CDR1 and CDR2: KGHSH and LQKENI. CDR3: CASSPRLAGGPNTGELFF. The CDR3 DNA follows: TGTGCCAGCTCACCTCGACTAGCGGGGGGGCCCAACACCGGGGAGCTGTTTTTT.

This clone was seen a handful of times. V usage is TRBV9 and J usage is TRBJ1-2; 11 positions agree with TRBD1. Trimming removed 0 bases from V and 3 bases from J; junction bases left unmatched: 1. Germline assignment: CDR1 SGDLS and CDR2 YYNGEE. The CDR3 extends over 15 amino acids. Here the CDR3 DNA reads TGTGCCAGCAGCGTAGGGGACAGGGGGGACTATGGCTACACCTTC. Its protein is CASSVGDRGDYGYTF.

Written as DNA, the CDR3 is TGTGCCAGCAGCCCCTCCCTAGCGGGGTCCTACAATGAGCAGTTCTTC. Its translation: CASSPSLAGSYNEQFF. The chain is built from TRBV7-3 and TRBJ2-1, with TRBD2 identical over 9 bases. Germline CDR1 reads SGHTA; CDR2 reads FQGTGA. The CDR3 contains 16 residues. Unmatched junction bases numbered 6, after V lost 5 bases and J lost 1 base.

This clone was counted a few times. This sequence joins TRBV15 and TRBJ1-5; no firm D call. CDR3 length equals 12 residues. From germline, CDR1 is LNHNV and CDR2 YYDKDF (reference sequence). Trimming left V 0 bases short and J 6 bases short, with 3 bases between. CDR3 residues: CATSRDIQPQHF. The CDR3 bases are TGTGCCACCAGCAGAGATATTCAGCCCCAGCATTTT. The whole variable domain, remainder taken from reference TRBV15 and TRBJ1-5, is DAMVIQNPRYQVTQFGKPVTLSCSQTLNHNVMYWYQQKSSQAPKLLFHYYDKDFNNEADTPDNFQSRRPNTSFCFLDIRSPGLGDTAMYLCATSRDIQPQHFGDGTRLSIL.

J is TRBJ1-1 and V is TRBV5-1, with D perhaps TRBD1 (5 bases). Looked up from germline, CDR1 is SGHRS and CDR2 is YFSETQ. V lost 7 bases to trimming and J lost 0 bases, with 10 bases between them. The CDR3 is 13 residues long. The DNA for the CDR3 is TGCGCCAGCCATCAGGGTATGAACACTGAAGCTTTCTTT. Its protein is CASHQGMNTEAFF. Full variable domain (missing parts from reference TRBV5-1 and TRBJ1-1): KAGVTQTPRYLIKTRGQQVTLSCSPISGHRSVSWYQQTPGQGLQFLFEYFSETQRNKGNFPGRFSGRQFSNSRSEMNVSTLELGDSALYLCASHQGMNTEAFFGQGTRLTVV.